The rows below give T cell receptor beta chains drawn from one sample of a study of T-cell reconstitution after alpha-beta-depleted transplantation in children. MiXCR, applied by TCRdb to the PCR reads, yields one record per CDR3 protein. The table has about 350,000 distinct CDR3 sequences, about 14% seen once. The sequencing here drew on PBMCs, taken from the stem cell graft. Source of these receptors: a human donor who donated a stem cell graft to a child with Fanconi anemia. Each CDR3 is given with its conserved first and last residue.

TRBV29-1	CSGGGGTTDTQYF
TRBV4-1	CASSQALGRHEQFF
TRBV2	CASSGGQDAEAFF
TRBV20-1	CSAGSGNNSPLHF
TRBV6-2/TRBV6-3	CASSYFRGGASNQPQHF
TRBV7-9	CASSSLGQPEAFF
TRBV5-1	CASSFGQGGYEQYF
TRBV6-5	CASSYSIGQGPGVGTEAFF
TRBV28	CASSILEGEQFF
TRBV10-3	CAISESLPSGYTF
TRBV9	CASSWGQLNSPLHF
TRBV10-3	CAISEKGKGNYEQYF
TRBV5-1	CASSLMGQGNNEQFF
TRBV4-3	CASSLRWANTGELFF
TRBV6-5	CASSPAGDGYTF
TRBV6-1	CASSIRDRDYGYTF
TRBV10-3	CASGGREVIYEQYF
TRBV7-2	CASSARSYTGELFF
TRBV25-1	CASSGRPVNSPLHF
TRBV5-1	CASSWDSLEKLFF
TRBV20-1	CSALRGADSNQPQHF
TRBV5-1	CASSPYPGTGGTGELFF
TRBV30	CAWSPRGGGTDTQYF
TRBV7-9	CASSLHPQNVLTF
TRBV20-1	CSARDWRTGPNTEAFF
TRBV12-3/TRBV12-4	CASSLTAGHQPQHF
TRBV5-1	CASSSSGTDDNEQFF
TRBV14	CASSRSGGNYNEQFF
TRBV12-3/TRBV12-4	CASSPFTGPLTDTQYF
TRBV14	CASSLRGISSPLHF
TRBV5-4	CASSLEGITGELFF
TRBV10-3	CAISEGLGGRDIQYF
TRBV2	CASSTGGGEETQYF
TRBV5-6	CASSRRSAWDTIYF
TRBV4-1	CASSRGLAGGPGDTQYF
TRBV4-3	CASSQRLSDTQYF
TRBV6-5	CASSSVQGGYGYTF